These 32 T cell receptor beta chains were sequenced from one sample in a study of glioma-infiltrating T cells after dendritic cell vaccination (dated by TCRdb to the mid-2010s). The library relied on the immunoSEQ multiplex PCR assay. TCRdb retrieved this table from immuneACCESS and kept in-frame rearrangements only. Not all clones are present; in checked studies, unresolved V genes account for under half, and no reason is known for the remainder. Recorded for this sample are fewer than 95,000 clones; around 85% of them occurred a single time. The ten biggest clones cover more than 8% of the sample. The intended sense of this specimen's time point label: after dendritic cell vaccination, including at tumor progression/relapse. Source: blood, taken after dendritic cell vaccination. Every receptor here comes from a human donor with glioblastoma.

The table lists this clone with a count of one. The chain couples TRBV5-5 to TRBJ1-2; a possible D gene is TRBD1 (6 bases). V lost 4 bases and J lost 1, with 14 bases in between. CDR1 and CDR2 (germline): SGHKS, YYEKEE (reference sequence). The CDR3 is 15 residues long. This chain's CDR3 is CASSPGTSDNYGYTF. DNA of the CDR3: TGTGCCAGCAGCCCTGGGACATCCGATAACTATGGCTACACCTTC. Full variable domain (remainder filled in from reference TRBV5-5 and TRBJ1-2): DAGVTQSPTHLIKTRGQQVTLRCSPISGHKSVSWYQQVLGQGPQFIFQYYEKEERGRGNFPDRFSARQFPNYSSELNVNALLLGDSALYLCASSPGTSDNYGYTFGSGTRLTVV.

This clone has only a few counts. This chain uses TRBV25-1 with TRBJ1-5; 7 positions match TRBD1. The CDR3 is 15 amino acids. V shed 4 bases, J shed 0 bases, and the junction held 3 bases outside the gene matches. Germline V gives CDR1 MGHDK, CDR2 SYGVNS. The CDR3 region is CASSARGDSNQPQHF. CDR3 DNA: TGTGCCAGCAGTGCCAGGGGGGATAGCAATCAGCCCCAGCATTTT.

V and J are TRBV27 and TRBJ2-5; TRBD2 is a possible D gene (5 bases). V dropped 5 bases and J dropped 1 base, with 20 bases sitting between them. The CDR3 extends over 17 amino acids. CDR1 MNHEY and CDR2 SMNVEV come from the germline V gene (reference sequence). CDR3 nucleotides: TGTGCCAGCAGTCCACAGAGGGTCCGGGGAACCCAAGAGACCCAGTACTTC. This sequence encodes CASSPQRVRGTQETQYF.

Concerning this clone: This same CDR3 is encoded by further DNA sequences in the sample. The chain employs TRBV20-1 and TRBJ1-2; TRBD1 might be the D (5 bases). V lost 3 bases to trimming and J lost 8 bases, with 7 bases between them. CDR3 length: 10 amino acids. Germline-derived CDR1 and CDR2 are DFQATT and SNEGSKA (reference sequence). DNA for the CDR3: TGCAGTGCTAGGGACAACGGCTACACCTTC. It yields the protein CSARDNGYTF.

V gene TRBV6-6 combines with J gene TRBJ2-7, with TRBD1 matching 9 bases. The CDR3 length is 15 residues. Germline V lookup: CDR1 MNHNY, CDR2 SVGAGI (reference sequence). V lost 2 bases to trimming and J lost 6 bases; unmatched junction nucleotides: 8. CDR3 amino acids: CASSYGDRASGEQYF. DNA of the CDR3: TGTGCCAGCAGTTACGGGGACAGGGCATCAGGCGAGCAGTACTTC.

This clone was counted a few times. The genes are TRBV9 and TRBJ2-5, with D tentatively TRBD2 (6 bases). This CDR3 has 14 residues. In germline, CDR1 is SGDLS, CDR2 YYNGEE. The V end lost 0 bases, the J end lost 6 bases, and 12 bases lay between the germline ends. The CDR3 is CASSVASGGQTQYF. The CDR3 bases are TGTGCCAGCAGCGTAGCTTCCGGGGGACAGACCCAGTACTTC.

V is TRBV11-2 and J is TRBJ1-2, with no clear D. CDR1 is SGHAT and CDR2 is FQNNGV in the germline V gene. Trimming removed 6 bases from V and 0 bases from J, with 17 bases in between. The CDR3 loop spans 16 amino acids. CDR3 coding DNA: TGTGCCAGCAGACGACCGGGGTCGGAAACTAACTATGGCTACACCTTC. Translated: CASRRPGSETNYGYTF. The entire variable domain, with the rest obtained from reference TRBV11-2 and TRBJ1-2, is as follows: EAGVAQSPRYKIIEKRQSVAFWCNPISGHATLYWYQQILGQGPKLLIQFQNNGVVDDSQLPKDRFSAERLKGVDSTLKIQPAKLEDSAVYLCASRRPGSETNYGYTFGSGTRLTVV.

The chain carries TRBV28 and TRBJ1-2, with TRBD1 as a possible D gene (5 bases). This CDR3 is built from 13 residues. Germline CDR1 reads MDHEN; CDR2 reads SYDVKM. Trimming took off 3 bases at V and 3 bases at J, with 8 bases between the two ends. CDR3 sequence reads: CASSFGADYGYTF. CDR3 in DNA: TGTGCCAGCAGTTTTGGGGCGGACTATGGCTACACCTTC.

V gene TRBV2 combines with J gene TRBJ2-7; unclear D gene. Trimming took 3 bases from V and 2 from J, leaving 20 bases between them. Germline V gives CDR1 SNHLY, CDR2 FYNNEI. The CDR3 totals 17 residues. CDR3 DNA sequence: TGTGCCAGCAGTGAGAGCCCCGAAGCCGAATCCACCTACGAGCAGTACTTC. This encodes CASSESPEAESTYEQYF.

The rearrangement links TRBV29-1 to TRBJ1-1; D gene unclear. The germline V and J ends were trimmed by 5 bases and 5 bases, with 9 bases remaining between them. Per germline, CDR1 SQVTM and CDR2 ANQGSEA. The CDR3 covers 11 residues. DNA for the CDR3: TGCAGCGTTTTAGCCGGTACTGAAGCTTTCTTT. As protein: CSVLAGTEAFF.

The chain employs TRBV6-4 and TRBJ2-1; 7 nucleotides align to TRBD2. Germline assignment: CDR1 MRHNA and CDR2 SNTAGT. This CDR3 comprises 13 residues. Unmatched junction bases numbered 6, after V lost 6 bases and J lost 7 bases. The CDR3 here is CASSQTSQNEQFF. The CDR3 nucleotides are TGTGCCAGCAGCCAGACTAGCCAAAATGAGCAGTTCTTC.

This clone was seen a handful of times. The chain is built from TRBV19 and TRBJ2-7, with a tentative D call TRBD1 (6 bases). Per germline, CDR1 LNHDA and CDR2 SQIVND (reference sequence). The ends were cut back, 3 bases at V and 2 bases at J, with 8 bases in the middle. This CDR3 is 13 amino acids long. CDR3 in DNA: TGTGCCAGTAGTATTACAGGGACCTACGAGCAGTACTTC. Its protein product is CASSITGTYEQYF.

Details on this clone: At one end, the junction sequence differs from germline, possibly due to a read error. The V gene is TRBV2, the J gene TRBJ2-7; 16 nucleotides align to TRBD2. This CDR3 comprises 12 residues. Germline loops: CDR1 SNHLY, CDR2 FYNNEI. Here the CDR3 reads CASRQGLAGGNF. In DNA form, the CDR3 reads TGTGCCAGCAGGCAGGGACTAGCGGGGGGGAACTTC.

J is TRBJ1-5 and V is TRBV6-4; TRBD1 might be the D (5 bases). There are 13 residues in the CDR3. Germline V lookup: CDR1 MRHNA, CDR2 SNTAGT. The V end lost 4 bases, the J end lost 6 bases, and 10 bases lay between the germline ends. The CDR3 protein is CASSVQEGQPQHF. CDR3 DNA sequence: TGTGCCAGCAGTGTACAGGAAGGTCAGCCCCAGCATTTT.

The V gene is TRBV6-5, the J gene TRBJ1-4; possibly TRBD1 for D (5 bases). Trimming pared 2 bases from V and 5 bases from J, leaving 15 bases between. CDR3 length: 16 amino acids. Germline values: CDR1 MNHEY, CDR2 SVGAGI. CDR3 region: CASSYRPGGWNEKLFF. CDR3 nucleotide sequence: TGTGCCAGCAGTTACCGTCCCGGGGGTTGGAATGAAAAACTGTTTTTT.

The chain joins TRBV11-2 to TRBJ2-3; 8 bases match TRBD2. The junction had 6 bases not matched to a gene; V was cut back by 1 base and J by 0 bases. Looked up from germline, CDR1 is SGHAT and CDR2 is FQNNGV. The CDR3 contains 17 residues. CDR3 bases: TGTGCCAGCAGCTTAGTCGGGAGGGCCACGAGCACAGATACGCAGTATTTT. Its translation is CASSLVGRATSTDTQYF.

The chain joins TRBV7-9 to TRBJ2-1; 11 nucleotides match TRBD1. CDR3 length: 17 residues. After removal of 0 bases from V and 6 bases from J, the junction contained 7 bases not matched to a gene. Germline V gives CDR1 SEHNR, CDR2 FQNEAQ (reference sequence). The CDR3 DNA reads TGTGCCAGCAGCTTAGCTTCTGGGACAGGGGGTCTCAATGAGCAGTTCTTC. It translates to CASSLASGTGGLNEQFF. Variable domain in full (rest from reference TRBV7-9 and TRBJ2-1): DTGVSQNPRHKITKRGQNVTFRCDPISEHNRLYWYRQTLGQGPEFLTYFQNEAQLEKSRLLSDRFSAERPKGSFSTLEIQRTEQGDSAMYLCASSLASGTGGLNEQFFGPGTRLTVL.

This clone appeared a few times. The J gene is TRBJ1-5, the V gene TRBV19; TRBD1 matches 8 bases. Germline V gene lookup returns CDR1 LNHDA and CDR2 SQIVND (reference sequence). The J segment lost 6 bases and the V segment lost 6 bases, leaving 10 bases of the junction unmatched. This CDR3 is built from 15 residues. The CDR3 nucleotides read TGTGCCAGTAGACCTGGGGACAGGCCGGGTCAGCCCCAGCATTTT. Its translation: CASRPGDRPGQPQHF.

This chain connects TRBV5-4 to TRBJ1-2, with 7 positions matching TRBD1. This CDR3 comprises 14 residues. The V gene's germline CDR1 is SGHNT and CDR2 YYREEE (reference sequence). After removal of 7 bases from V and 4 bases from J, the junction contained 10 bases not matched to a gene. The CDR3 is CASAEGQPTYGYTF. The CDR3 DNA is TGTGCCAGCGCCGAGGGACAGCCGACCTATGGCTACACCTTC.

This chain uses TRBV9 with TRBJ1-2; the D is unclear. V lost 5 bases and J lost 4, with 9 bases in between. CDR3 length: 12 amino acids. Germline V gene data show CDR1 as SGDLS and CDR2 as YYNGEE. This CDR3 reads CASRDGVYGYTF. The CDR3 DNA reads TGTGCCAGCAGAGACGGGGTCTATGGCTACACCTTC.

This clone was observed a few times. The V call is TRBV7-9, the J call TRBJ1-3; a possible D gene is TRBD1 (6 bases). V lost 5 bases to trimming and J lost 3 bases, with 11 bases between them. The CDR3 spans 14 residues. Germline CDR1 and CDR2: SEHNR and FQNEAQ (reference sequence). The CDR3 protein is CASSHRDNGNTIYF. CDR3 sequence (DNA): TGTGCCAGCAGCCACCGGGACAATGGAAACACCATATATTTT.

This chain connects TRBV9 to TRBJ2-7; 9 nucleotides align to TRBD2. V shed 4 bases, J shed 0 bases, and the junction held 11 bases outside the gene matches. CDR1 is SGDLS and CDR2 is YYNGEE in the germline V gene. This CDR3 spans 17 amino acids. The CDR3 DNA reads as TGTGCCAGCAGCCTGAGGGGTAGCGGGGGAACCTCCTACGAGCAGTACTTC. Translating gives CASSLRGSGGTSYEQYF.

This chain connects TRBV30 to TRBJ1-1; 8 bases agree with TRBD1. Germline assignment: CDR1 GTSNPN and CDR2 SVGIG (reference sequence). CDR3 length equals 15 residues. V lost 5 bases, J lost 4 bases, and 12 bases stayed unmatched. The CDR3: CAWLRQGRFITEAFF. CDR3 nucleotide sequence: TGTGCCTGGCTCAGACAGGGGCGGTTTATCACTGAAGCTTTCTTT.

A note on this clone: Additional DNA sequences in this sample encode the identical CDR3. The gene calls are TRBV9 and TRBJ1-1; 7 nucleotides align to TRBD1. Germline-derived CDR1 and CDR2 are SGDLS and YYNGEE. Trimming cost V 4 bases and J 0 bases; bases outside gene matches: 6. This CDR3 is 15 amino acids long. CDR3: CASSPRTGLNTEAFF. CDR3 in DNA: TGTGCCAGCAGCCCCAGGACAGGCCTGAACACTGAAGCTTTCTTT.

This clone appeared a single time. The chain is built from TRBV5-1 and TRBJ1-6, with D possibly TRBD1 on 5 matching bases. CDR1 and CDR2 (germline): SGHRS, YFSETQ. V gave up 1 base and J gave up 6 bases, with 17 bases separating them. The CDR3 runs 17 residues. CDR3 nucleotides: TGCGCCAGCAGCTTGTCGAATCGGCCAGGGCTTAATTCACCCCTCCACTTT. Its translation: CASSLSNRPGLNSPLHF.

The V and J genes are TRBV7-9 and TRBJ2-1; 14 nucleotides agree with TRBD2. Germline-derived CDR1 and CDR2 are SEHNR and FQNEAQ (reference sequence). V trimming: 4 bases; J trimming: 6 bases; junction bases outside the gene matches: 2. CDR3 length: 15 amino acids. The CDR3 DNA is TGTGCCAGCAGCTACGGGACTAGCGGGGGCAATGAGCAGTTCTTC. Protein sequence: CASSYGTSGGNEQFF.

This clone was found a few times. CDR3 bases: TGTGCCAGCAGCGTAGGAAAGCGCAGTAATGAAAAACTGTTTTTT. Its translation: CASSVGKRSNEKLFF. The gene calls are TRBV9 and TRBJ1-4; D remains ambiguous. Germline V gene sequence: CDR1 SGDLS, CDR2 YYNGEE. The CDR3 is made up of 15 amino acids. With 0 bases removed from V and 4 bases from J, the gap between germline ends came to 10 bases.

The chain combines TRBV7-3 with TRBJ2-1; perhaps TRBD1 as D (6 bases). Trimming cost V 1 base and J 7 bases, with 11 bases left between them. This CDR3 is built from 14 residues. The germline V gene has CDR1 SGHTA and CDR2 FQGTGA. CDR3 sequence: CASSLNQGLNEQFF. The CDR3 nucleotides read TGTGCCAGCAGCTTAAACCAGGGGCTGAATGAGCAGTTCTTC.

CDR3 nucleotides: TGTGCCAGCAGTGAAACCGGGACAGCTTCCTACGAGCAGTACTTC. Translating gives CASSETGTASYEQYF. The chain employs TRBV25-1 and TRBJ2-5; 7 nucleotides align to TRBD1. The assigned J gene may be wrong: the sequence end matches TRBJ2-7 better. The V gene's germline CDR1 is MGHDK and CDR2 SYGVNS. CDR3 length: 15 residues.

This sequence joins TRBV7-8 and TRBJ1-6, with 10 bases matching TRBD1. The V gene end was trimmed by 5 bases and the J gene end by 0 bases; junction bases not matched to a gene: 7. Germline V gene sequence: CDR1 SGHVS, CDR2 FQNEAQ. This CDR3 has 18 residues. The CDR3 loop is CASSPKGQGRSYNSPLHF. CDR3 nucleotide sequence: TGTGCCAGCAGCCCCAAGGGACAGGGGCGCTCCTATAATTCACCCCTCCACTTT. Complete variable domain (other parts from reference TRBV7-8 and TRBJ1-6): GAGVSQSPRYKVAKRGQDVALRCDPISGHVSLFWYQQALGQGPEFLTYFQNEAQLDKSGLPSDRFFAERPEGSVSTLKIQRTQQEDSAVYLCASSPKGQGRSYNSPLHFGNGTRLTVT.

Remarks on this clone: Distinct nucleotide sequences in the sample also encode this CDR3. The CDR3 DNA sequence: TGTGCCAGCAGCGTAGGGGGGGCAACTAATGAAAAACTGTTTTTT. It encodes CASSVGGATNEKLFF. This chain connects TRBV9 to TRBJ1-4, with D perhaps matching TRBD1 (5 bases). Germline values: CDR1 SGDLS, CDR2 YYNGEE. The CDR3 loop spans 15 amino acids. V was shortened by 0 bases and J by 0 bases, with 6 bases between the two germline ends.

V gene TRBV19 combines with J gene TRBJ2-1; 8 bases line up with TRBD1. Germline CDR1 reads LNHDA; CDR2 reads SQIVND (reference sequence). With 3 bases clipped from V and 4 bases from J, the junction kept 8 bases outside the gene matches. This CDR3 has 16 amino acids. CDR3 residues: CASSISTGGSYNEQFF. DNA for the CDR3: TGTGCCAGTAGTATTAGTACAGGGGGATCGTACAATGAGCAGTTCTTC.